A selection of T cell receptor beta chains follows, all from one sample in a study of post-analysis software for immune sequencing data. Via MiXCR, TCRdb re-called the PCR reads, giving one row per CDR3 protein. The table lists under 650,000 distinct CDR3 sequences, roughly 46% of them singletons. Sample: blood. The receptors shown here come from a girl aged 10 to 17 with multiple sclerosis. The CDR3 runs from the conserved cysteine through the conserved F or W. D genes are given only for firm matches. The size entry is marked missing in some rows and otherwise reads once, few, many or a size class.

CDR3nt: TGTGCCAGCAGTCCTCACGGGACAGGTAACACTGAAGCTTTCTTT
CDR3aa: CASSPHGTGNTEAFF
j_gene: TRBJ1-1
v_gene: TRBV27
d_gene: TRBD1
abundance: NA

CDR3nt: TGTGCCAGCAGCTTAGTGGGACTAGCTGGAAACACCGGGGAGCTGTTTTTT
CDR3aa: CASSLVGLAGNTGELFF
j_gene: TRBJ2-2
v_gene: TRBV7-2
d_gene: TRBD2
abundance: NA

CDR3nt: TGCAGCGTTAACAGGGGTTCCAACGAGCAGTACTTC
CDR3aa: CSVNRGSNEQYF
j_gene: TRBJ2-7
v_gene: TRBV29-1
d_gene: TRBD1
abundance: NA

CDR3nt: TGTGCCAGCAGTTTGAGACTAGCGGGAGCCGATGAGCAGTTCTTC
CDR3aa: CASSLRLAGADEQFF
j_gene: TRBJ2-1
v_gene: TRBV12-3/TRBV12-4
d_gene: TRBD2
abundance: NA

CDR3nt: TGTGCCAGCAGTTTACGGCTAGTTGGCTATGAGCAGTTCTTC
CDR3aa: CASSLRLVGYEQFF
j_gene: TRBJ2-1
v_gene: TRBV28
d_gene: NA
abundance: few

CDR3nt: TGTGCCAGCAGCTTAAACCGACAATTGAACACTGAAGCTTTCTTT
CDR3aa: CASSLNRQLNTEAFF
j_gene: TRBJ1-1
v_gene: TRBV7-2
d_gene: NA
abundance: NA

CDR3nt: TGTGCCAGCAGTTCCCGGACAGGGCCTCAGTACTTC
CDR3aa: CASSSRTGPQYF
j_gene: TRBJ2-4
v_gene: TRBV12-3/TRBV12-4
d_gene: TRBD1
abundance: NA

CDR3nt: TGTGCCAGCAGCCACAGGGCTAGCAATCAGCCCCAGCATTTT
CDR3aa: CASSHRASNQPQHF
j_gene: TRBJ1-5
v_gene: TRBV12-3/TRBV12-4
d_gene: NA
abundance: NA

CDR3nt: TGTGCCAGCAGCTTGGATCTAGCGGGAAAAAGGTCCTACAATGAGCAGTTCTTC
CDR3aa: CASSLDLAGKRSYNEQFF
j_gene: TRBJ2-1
v_gene: TRBV5-5
d_gene: TRBD2
abundance: NA

CDR3nt: TGTGCCAGCAGTTACTCGGCGGTTATGAACACTGAAGCTTTCTTT
CDR3aa: CASSYSAVMNTEAFF
j_gene: TRBJ1-1
v_gene: TRBV6-5
d_gene: NA
abundance: NA

CDR3nt: TGTGCCATCAGGGACAGGGCGGTCACTGAAGCTTTCTTT
CDR3aa: CAIRDRAVTEAFF
j_gene: TRBJ1-1
v_gene: TRBV10-3
d_gene: TRBD1
abundance: NA

CDR3nt: TGTGCCAGCAGCTCTTTCTCAACAGATACGCAGTATTTT
CDR3aa: CASSSFSTDTQYF
j_gene: TRBJ2-3
v_gene: TRBV7-3
d_gene: NA
abundance: few

CDR3nt: TGCAGTGCTAGAGATTCTTCCGCGCTCGGAGGGGATGGCTACACCTTC
CDR3aa: CSARDSSALGGDGYTF
j_gene: TRBJ1-2
v_gene: TRBV20-1
d_gene: NA
abundance: NA

CDR3nt: TGTGCCAGCAGCTTAGGCAGGGGGCGCGATCGGAGCGGCTATGGCTACACCTTC
CDR3aa: CASSLGRGRDRSGYGYTF
j_gene: TRBJ1-2
v_gene: TRBV7-8
d_gene: TRBD1
abundance: NA

CDR3nt: TGCAGCGTTGATTACATCGGATCTGGGGCCAACGTCCCGACTTTC
CDR3aa: CSVDYIGSGANVPTF
j_gene: TRBJ2-6
v_gene: TRBV29-1
d_gene: NA
abundance: NA

CDR3nt: TGCAGCGTTGGACAGGGGTCCGTACTGAACACTGAAGCTTTCTTT
CDR3aa: CSVGQGSVLNTEAFF
j_gene: TRBJ1-1
v_gene: TRBV29-1
d_gene: TRBD1
abundance: NA

CDR3nt: TGCGCCAGCAGCTTGGTTGGGGCTAACTACGAGCAGTACTTC
CDR3aa: CASSLVGANYEQYF
j_gene: TRBJ2-7
v_gene: TRBV5-1
d_gene: NA
abundance: few

CDR3nt: TGTGCCAGCAGCCAACCTAAGGGGAGCGGGAGCTACGAGCAGTACTTC
CDR3aa: CASSQPKGSGSYEQYF
j_gene: TRBJ2-7
v_gene: TRBV6-6
d_gene: TRBD2
abundance: many

CDR3nt: TGTGCCAGCAGCCAAGCTGATACAGGGGCCTACGAGCAGTACTTC
CDR3aa: CASSQADTGAYEQYF
j_gene: TRBJ2-7
v_gene: TRBV3-1
d_gene: TRBD1
abundance: NA

CDR3nt: TGTGCCAGCAGTTGGGGGACCAGCGTTAATGAGCAGTTCTTC
CDR3aa: CASSWGTSVNEQFF
j_gene: TRBJ2-1
v_gene: TRBV6-2/TRBV6-3
d_gene: NA
abundance: NA

CDR3nt: TGTGCCAGCAGTTGGGGACTAGCGATTGCAGATACGCAGTATTTT
CDR3aa: CASSWGLAIADTQYF
j_gene: TRBJ2-3
v_gene: TRBV12-3/TRBV12-4
d_gene: TRBD2
abundance: NA

CDR3nt: TGTGCCAGCAGCCGAACACGCTCCCCCCTGACTAGCGGTCCACACACAGATACGCAGTATTTT
CDR3aa: CASSRTRSPLTSGPHTDTQYF
j_gene: TRBJ2-3
v_gene: TRBV7-4
d_gene: TRBD2
abundance: few

CDR3nt: TGTGCCAGCAGTGTGGCTAACAATGAGCAGTTCTTC
CDR3aa: CASSVANNEQFF
j_gene: TRBJ2-1
v_gene: TRBV12-3/TRBV12-4
d_gene: NA
abundance: NA

CDR3nt: TGTGCCAGCAGCCTCCGGGACAGAGGCCACTATGGCTACACCTTC
CDR3aa: CASSLRDRGHYGYTF
j_gene: TRBJ1-2
v_gene: TRBV2
d_gene: TRBD1
abundance: few

CDR3nt: TGCAGTGCCAGAAACAGGGGCGAGCAGTACTTC
CDR3aa: CSARNRGEQYF
j_gene: TRBJ2-7
v_gene: TRBV20-1
d_gene: TRBD1
abundance: NA

CDR3nt: TGCGCCAGCAGCTTGGACCCCCAGGGGGCGATCTCCTACGAGCAGTACTTC
CDR3aa: CASSLDPQGAISYEQYF
j_gene: TRBJ2-7
v_gene: TRBV5-1
d_gene: TRBD1
abundance: NA

CDR3nt: TGCGCCAGCAGCTACCGACTAGCGGAGATTCAAGAGACCCAGTACTTC
CDR3aa: CASSYRLAEIQETQYF
j_gene: TRBJ2-5
v_gene: TRBV5-1
d_gene: TRBD2
abundance: once

CDR3nt: TGTGCCATCAGGGGGAGTCAGGGAGAGACCCAGTACTTC
CDR3aa: CAIRGSQGETQYF
j_gene: TRBJ2-5
v_gene: TRBV10-3
d_gene: NA
abundance: NA

CDR3nt: TGTGCCAGCAGTGATACAGGGGGCTCTGGCTACACCTTC
CDR3aa: CASSDTGGSGYTF
j_gene: TRBJ1-2
v_gene: TRBV6-5
d_gene: TRBD1
abundance: NA

CDR3nt: TGTGCCAGCAGCTCGAGGGCACGAGAGACCCAGTACTTC
CDR3aa: CASSSRARETQYF
j_gene: TRBJ2-5
v_gene: TRBV7-9
d_gene: NA
abundance: NA

CDR3nt: TGTGCCAGCAGCCGGGCTCGAGGGTCCTACAATGAGCAGTTCTTC
CDR3aa: CASSRARGSYNEQFF
j_gene: TRBJ2-1
v_gene: TRBV12-3/TRBV12-4
d_gene: NA
abundance: NA

CDR3nt: TGTGCCAGCGGACCCGGGACCTACTATTCACCCCTCCACTTT
CDR3aa: CASGPGTYYSPLHF
j_gene: TRBJ1-6
v_gene: TRBV27
d_gene: NA
abundance: few

CDR3nt: TGTGCCAGCAGCCAGACTAGCGGGTCCTACAATGAGCAGTTCTTC
CDR3aa: CASSQTSGSYNEQFF
j_gene: TRBJ2-1
v_gene: TRBV7-2
d_gene: TRBD2
abundance: NA

CDR3nt: TGTGCCAGCAGTATGACAGCGTTCGAGCAGTTCTTC
CDR3aa: CASSMTAFEQFF
j_gene: TRBJ2-1
v_gene: TRBV12-3/TRBV12-4
d_gene: NA
abundance: once

CDR3nt: TGCGCCAGCAGTGAGGGGGGGACTAACTATGGCTACACCTTC
CDR3aa: CASSEGGTNYGYTF
j_gene: TRBJ1-2
v_gene: TRBV10-2
d_gene: NA
abundance: few

CDR3nt: TGTGCCAGCAGTACACCCCGGGACTACCCGGGAAAACTGTTTTTT
CDR3aa: CASSTPRDYPGKLFF
j_gene: TRBJ1-4
v_gene: TRBV12-3/TRBV12-4
d_gene: NA
abundance: NA

CDR3nt: TGTGCCAGCAGAGGACTAGCGGGAGTGGGATCCTACGAGCAGTACTTC
CDR3aa: CASRGLAGVGSYEQYF
j_gene: TRBJ2-7
v_gene: TRBV12-3/TRBV12-4
d_gene: TRBD2
abundance: few

CDR3nt: TGTGCCAACAGCCAAATCTGGGACAGGGGGCGGAATGGCTACACCTTC
CDR3aa: CANSQIWDRGRNGYTF
j_gene: TRBJ1-2
v_gene: TRBV3-1
d_gene: TRBD1
abundance: NA

CDR3nt: TGCAGTGCTAGAGTAAAGGGGGCGAACACTGAAGCTTTCTTT
CDR3aa: CSARVKGANTEAFF
j_gene: TRBJ1-1
v_gene: TRBV20-1
d_gene: TRBD1
abundance: NA

CDR3nt: TGTGCCAGCAGCCCTAACACCGGGGAGCTGTTTTTT
CDR3aa: CASSPNTGELFF
j_gene: TRBJ2-2
v_gene: TRBV14
d_gene: NA
abundance: few

CDR3nt: TGCAGTGCTAGAGCCCTTAGACTAGCGGGGGCAGAGACCCAGTACTTC
CDR3aa: CSARALRLAGAETQYF
j_gene: TRBJ2-5
v_gene: TRBV20-1
d_gene: TRBD2
abundance: NA

CDR3nt: TGTGCCAGCAGAGGCCCAGGTGGTTACGGGCAGTACTTC
CDR3aa: CASRGPGGYGQYF
j_gene: TRBJ2-7
v_gene: TRBV12-3/TRBV12-4
d_gene: NA
abundance: NA

CDR3nt: TGCAGCGTTGAAGACCCTAACTTGAACACTGAAGCTTTCTTT
CDR3aa: CSVEDPNLNTEAFF
j_gene: TRBJ1-1
v_gene: TRBV29-1
d_gene: NA
abundance: NA

CDR3nt: TGTGCCAGCAGCCAAGATCTAGCGGGGGGCACAGATACGCAGTATTTT
CDR3aa: CASSQDLAGGTDTQYF
j_gene: TRBJ2-3
v_gene: TRBV4-2
d_gene: TRBD2
abundance: NA

CDR3nt: TGTGCCAGCAGCCAAGCGCTGATTAATGAAGCTTTCTTT
CDR3aa: CASSQALINEAFF
j_gene: TRBJ1-1
v_gene: TRBV3-1
d_gene: NA
abundance: NA

CDR3nt: TGTGCCAGCAGCTTCGGGGCCTCGGACGAGCAGTACTTC
CDR3aa: CASSFGASDEQYF
j_gene: TRBJ2-7
v_gene: TRBV7-9
d_gene: NA
abundance: once

CDR3nt: TGCGCCAGCAGCCTAAAAGGGACGTCGTACAATGAGCAGTTCTTC
CDR3aa: CASSLKGTSYNEQFF
j_gene: TRBJ2-1
v_gene: TRBV5-1
d_gene: NA
abundance: NA

CDR3nt: TGTGCCAGCAGCCCAAGAACGGCCCGCGCAGATACGCAGTATTTT
CDR3aa: CASSPRTARADTQYF
j_gene: TRBJ2-3
v_gene: TRBV9
d_gene: NA
abundance: once

CDR3nt: TGTGCCAGCAGCTTAGTCGGTCGGGAGGAATACGAGCAGTACTTC
CDR3aa: CASSLVGREEYEQYF
j_gene: TRBJ2-7
v_gene: TRBV11-2
d_gene: TRBD2
abundance: NA

CDR3nt: TGCGCCAGCAGCCAAGGCAGGCAACCGATCTACGAGCAGTACTTC
CDR3aa: CASSQGRQPIYEQYF
j_gene: TRBJ2-7
v_gene: TRBV4-1
d_gene: NA
abundance: NA

CDR3nt: TGTGCCAGCAGCCCCCCGGGACTAGCGGGAGATGAGCAGTTCTTC
CDR3aa: CASSPPGLAGDEQFF
j_gene: TRBJ2-1
v_gene: TRBV6-6
d_gene: TRBD2
abundance: few

CDR3nt: TGTGCCAGCACTTTAGCGGATAGCTCCTACGAGCAGTACTTC
CDR3aa: CASTLADSSYEQYF
j_gene: TRBJ2-7
v_gene: TRBV6-6
d_gene: NA
abundance: NA

CDR3nt: TGTGCCAGCAGCCAAGATAGAGGACTAGCACCAGATACGCAGTATTTT
CDR3aa: CASSQDRGLAPDTQYF
j_gene: TRBJ2-3
v_gene: TRBV4-2
d_gene: TRBD2
abundance: few

CDR3nt: TGTGCCAGCAGCCCCAGCTCGGGAGGGGTACAAGAGACCCAGTACTTC
CDR3aa: CASSPSSGGVQETQYF
j_gene: TRBJ2-5
v_gene: TRBV3-1
d_gene: TRBD2
abundance: NA

CDR3nt: TGTGCCATCAGAGAGGACGCCGGCAGCACGCAGTATTTT
CDR3aa: CAIREDAGSTQYF
j_gene: TRBJ2-3
v_gene: TRBV10-3
d_gene: NA
abundance: few

CDR3nt: TGCAGCGTGGACGTTCGAGGTGGAAGCACAGATACGCAGTATTTT
CDR3aa: CSVDVRGGSTDTQYF
j_gene: TRBJ2-3
v_gene: TRBV29-1
d_gene: NA
abundance: NA